This T cell receptor beta chain was profiled in a study of memory CD4+ T cells and cytomegalovirus serostatus. Study-level results: Suggested: most of the CMV-linked TCR signature lies in CD4+ memory cells.

TCRdb's copy holds only in-frame clones and misses some; the assay was immunoSEQ multiplex PCR. This table holds 40,000 to 50,000 clones, 60% to 80% found once. The CDR3 totals 18 residues. In germline, CDR1 is SGHNT, CDR2 YYREEE (reference sequence). The V end lost 2 bases, the J end lost 0 bases, and 20 bases lay between the germline ends. This clone was detected only once. The antigen remains unidentified. Single viable CD3+CD4+CD8-CD45RO+ cells were sorted as the memory CD4+ T cells. This receptor was obtained from an adult in good health and CMV-seropositive. This chain links TRBV5-4 with TRBJ1-1, with D possibly being TRBD1 (5 bases). Sequencing used memory CD4+ T cells from blood. The CDR3 loop is CASSFQTQRQIMNTEAFF. For the CDR3, the DNA is TGTGCCAGCAGCTTTCAAACCCAAAGACAGATCATGAACACTGAAGCTTTCTTT.